This TCR beta chain was identified in a study of persistence of HIV-infected CD4 T cells. Study overall: Suppressive ART had lasted a median of about 8 years.

Cells were stimulated with CMV-infected fibroblast lysates at 8.5 to 10 ug/mL. CD40L-negative CD69-negative CD45RO-high memory CD4+ T cells were sorted as populations depleted of antigen-responding cells. Concerning this clone itself: Its antigen is still unknown.

Study findings and constraints: CMV- and Gag-responding cells had lower TCRbeta richness than CD3/CD28-responding cells. Antigen-responding cells were enriched for degenerate expanded CDR3beta sequences.

The libraries were made with immunoSEQ version 4 in survey mode. Profiled with immunoSEQ multiplex PCR; TCRdb holds only in-frame clones, not every one. The sample contains around 28,000 clones, 82% of which appear only once. The TCR comes from an adult man with HIV who was CMV-seropositive. This material consisted of CD4+ T cells sorted from PBMCs after approximately 18-hour stimulation, taken from a patient who received antiretroviral therapy.

CDR3 nucleotides: TGTGCCAGCAGTACCAAGACAGGGAGCGGCGAGCAGTACTTC. Translating gives CASSTKTGSGEQYF. The V call is TRBV6-5, the J call TRBJ2-7; 7 bases fit TRBD1. V lost 5 bases and J lost 6; bases outside the gene matches: 10. CDR1 is MNHEY and CDR2 is SVGAGI in the germline V gene. CDR3 size: 14 residues.